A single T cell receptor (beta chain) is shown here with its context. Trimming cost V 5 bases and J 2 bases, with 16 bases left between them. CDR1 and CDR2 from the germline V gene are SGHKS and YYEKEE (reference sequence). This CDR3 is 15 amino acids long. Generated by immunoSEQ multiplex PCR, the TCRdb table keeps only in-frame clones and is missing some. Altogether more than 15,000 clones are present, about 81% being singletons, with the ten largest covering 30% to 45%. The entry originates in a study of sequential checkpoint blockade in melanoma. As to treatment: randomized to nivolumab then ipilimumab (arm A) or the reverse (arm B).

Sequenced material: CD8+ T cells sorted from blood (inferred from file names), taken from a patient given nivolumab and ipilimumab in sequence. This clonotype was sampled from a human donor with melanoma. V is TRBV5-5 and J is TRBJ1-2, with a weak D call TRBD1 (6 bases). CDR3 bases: TGTGCCAGCAGTGAAGGGACACCAATAAACTATGGCTACACCTTC. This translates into CASSEGTPINYGYTF.